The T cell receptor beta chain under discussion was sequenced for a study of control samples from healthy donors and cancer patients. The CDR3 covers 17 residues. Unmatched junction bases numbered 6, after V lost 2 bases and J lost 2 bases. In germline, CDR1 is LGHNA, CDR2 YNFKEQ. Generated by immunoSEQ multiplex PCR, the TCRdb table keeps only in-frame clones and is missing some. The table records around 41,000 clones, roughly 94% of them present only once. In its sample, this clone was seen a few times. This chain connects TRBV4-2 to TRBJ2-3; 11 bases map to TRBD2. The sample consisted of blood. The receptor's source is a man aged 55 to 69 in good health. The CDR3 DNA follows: TGTGCCAGCAGCCAAATGATAGCGGGAGGGCCCACAGATACGCAGTATTTT. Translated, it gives CASSQMIAGGPTDTQYF.